These 28 T cell receptor beta chains were all obtained from the same sample, sequenced in a study of T cells in tumors after PD-1 blockade. Profiled with immunoSEQ multiplex PCR; TCRdb holds only in-frame clones, not every one. Of tens of thousands of clones in the sample, around 72% are singletons; the top ten hold approximately 4.5%. This specimen consisted of PBMCs, obtained after anti-PD-1 treatment. The receptors shown here come from a human donor with basal cell carcinoma.

The V gene is TRBV6-1, the J gene TRBJ2-1; D is undetermined. The germline V gene has CDR1 MNHNS and CDR2 SASEGT. Trimming stripped 2 bases from V and 0 bases from J, with 8 bases between. The CDR3 contains 15 residues. The CDR3 loop is CASSELSRSYNEQFF. Written as DNA, the CDR3 is TGTGCCAGCAGTGAATTGTCACGCTCCTACAATGAGCAGTTCTTC.

As for this clone: The sample holds other DNA sequences that translate to the same CDR3. The chain links TRBV5-1 to TRBJ1-5; D perhaps matches TRBD1 (5 bases). Germline CDR1 SGHRS, CDR2 YFSETQ. The CDR3 runs to 15 residues. V dropped 0 bases and J dropped 2 bases, with 9 bases sitting between them. The CDR3 sequence: CASSLDGGGNQPQHF. The CDR3 region has the DNA TGCGCCAGCAGCTTGGATGGGGGGGGCAATCAGCCCCAGCATTTT.

This rearrangement joins TRBV30 to TRBJ2-5, with 9 bases fitting TRBD1. The CDR3 totals 14 residues. The V gene end was trimmed by 4 bases and the J gene end by 2 bases; junction bases not matched to a gene: 5. CDR1 is GTSNPN and CDR2 is SVGIG in the germline V gene (reference sequence). This chain's CDR3 is CAWKPGTGQETQYF. CDR3 nucleotide sequence: TGTGCCTGGAAACCAGGGACAGGGCAAGAGACCCAGTACTTC.

The rearrangement links TRBV2 to TRBJ2-2; D might be TRBD1 (7 bases). Germline assignment: CDR1 SNHLY and CDR2 FYNNEI. Trimming pared 1 base from V and 0 bases from J, leaving 9 bases between. The length of the CDR3 is 16 residues. CDR3 bases: TGTGCCAGCAGTGAAGGCAGGGGGGCGAACACCGGGGAGCTGTTTTTT. Protein: CASSEGRGANTGELFF.

This clone appeared once. J is TRBJ2-6 and V is TRBV30; D is ambiguous. In germline, CDR1 is GTSNPN, CDR2 SVGIG (reference sequence). The length of the CDR3 is 15 residues. Trimming stripped 0 bases from V and 4 bases from J, with 10 bases between. In DNA, the CDR3 is TGTGCCTGGAGTGTACGCAGCTTAGGGGCCAACGTCCTGACTTTC. Translating gives CAWSVRSLGANVLTF. Full variable domain (outside the CDR3, taken from reference TRBV30 and TRBJ2-6): SQTIHQWPATLVQPVGSPLSLECTVEGTSNPNLYWYRQAAGRGLQLLFYSVGIGQISSEVPQNLSASRPQDRQFILSSKKLLLSDSGFYLCAWSVRSLGANVLTFGAGSRLTVL.

The V call is TRBV7-2, the J call TRBJ2-7, with TRBD1 matching 7 bases. V lost 5 bases and J lost 0; bases outside the gene matches: 4. Germline CDR1 is SGHTA and CDR2 is FQGNSA. The CDR3 consists of 14 residues. This CDR3 reads CASSEDRSSYEQYF. In DNA form, the CDR3 reads TGTGCCAGCAGCGAGGACAGGAGCTCCTACGAGCAGTACTTC.

J is TRBJ1-2 and V is TRBV24-1; possibly TRBD1 for D (5 bases). The V and J ends lost 2 bases and 4 bases respectively, with 10 bases between them. Germline CDR1 reads KGHDR; CDR2 reads SFDVKD. The CDR3 is made up of 14 amino acids. CDR3 DNA sequence: TGTGCCACCAGTGATTCGGACATCGTCTATGGCTACACCTTC. Translating it yields CATSDSDIVYGYTF.

The chain is built from TRBV3-1 (or the pseudogene TRBV3-2) and TRBJ1-4; 9 nucleotides line up with TRBD1. CDR3 length: 16 amino acids. V lost 2 bases to trimming and J lost 7 bases; unmatched junction nucleotides: 8. Germline V lookup: CDR1 LGHDT, CDR2 YNNKEL (reference sequence). The CDR3 DNA is TGTGCCAGCAGCCAACTCCCGGGACAGGGTTTTGAAAAACTGTTTTTT. It is translated as CASSQLPGQGFEKLFF.

This sequence joins TRBV5-4 and TRBJ2-3, with 7 bases that match TRBD1. Germline V lookup: CDR1 SGHNT, CDR2 YYREEE (reference sequence). The CDR3 runs to 16 residues. V was pared by 4 bases and J by 0 bases, with 8 bases of the junction left unmatched. The CDR3: CASSGGTARSTDTQYF. The DNA for the CDR3 is TGTGCCAGCAGCGGTGGGACAGCTAGAAGCACAGATACGCAGTATTTT.

This clone is a singleton in its sample. The chain has TRBV11-3 and TRBJ2-2; D remains unclear. The length of the CDR3 is 14 residues. In germline, CDR1 is SGHNT, CDR2 YENEEA. Trimming removed 5 bases at V and 1 base at J, with 8 bases between. Here the CDR3 reads CASSQGRNTGELFF. CDR3 coding DNA: TGTGCCAGCAGCCAAGGACGGAACACCGGGGAGCTGTTTTTT. Full variable domain (outside the CDR3, taken from reference TRBV11-3 and TRBJ2-2): EAGVVQSPRYKIIEKKQPVAFWCNPISGHNTLYWYLQNLGQGPELLIRYENEEAVDDSQLPKDRFSAERLKGVDSTLKIQPAELGDSAVYLCASSQGRNTGELFFGEGSRLTVL.

This chain uses TRBV5-1 with TRBJ2-3, with D perhaps TRBD1 (6 bases). The CDR3 is 15 amino acids. Germline V CDR1 and CDR2: SGHRS, YFSETQ. V was clipped by 0 bases and J by 0 bases, with 8 bases between them. For the CDR3, the DNA is TGCGCCAGCAGCTTGGGACAGGCGAGCACAGATACGCAGTATTTT. This encodes CASSLGQASTDTQYF. The whole variable domain, filled in from reference TRBV5-1 and TRBJ2-3, reads KAGVTQTPRYLIKTRGQQVTLSCSPISGHRSVSWYQQTPGQGLQFLFEYFSETQRNKGNFPGRFSGRQFSNSRSEMNVSTLELGDSALYLCASSLGQASTDTQYFGPGTRLTVL.

The rearrangement uses TRBV9 and TRBJ2-3; TRBD2 matches 12 bases. Germline V gene data show CDR1 as SGDLS and CDR2 as YYNGEE. After removal of 2 bases from V and 3 bases from J, the junction contained 4 bases not matched to a gene. There are 16 residues in the CDR3. The chain's CDR3 is CASSVGTSGGTDTQYF. DNA for the CDR3: TGTGCCAGCAGCGTTGGAACTAGCGGGGGGACAGATACGCAGTATTTT. Variable domain in full (rest from reference TRBV9 and TRBJ2-3): DSGVTQTPKHLITATGQRVTLRCSPRSGDLSVYWYQQSLDQGLQFLIQYYNGEERAKGNILERFSAQQFPDLHSELNLSSLELGDSALYFCASSVGTSGGTDTQYFGPGTRLTVL.

J is TRBJ1-4 and V is TRBV5-6, with a possible D match to TRBD1 (5 bases). V was pared by 4 bases and J by 0 bases, with 10 bases between. Germline assignment: CDR1 SGHDT and CDR2 YYEEEE. The CDR3 totals 15 residues. This CDR3 is CASSGRVATNEKLFF. CDR3 in DNA: TGTGCCAGCAGCGGCAGGGTTGCAACTAATGAAAAACTGTTTTTT.

This rearrangement joins TRBV5-1 to TRBJ1-6; perhaps TRBD1 as D (5 bases). Germline assignment: CDR1 SGHRS and CDR2 YFSETQ. This CDR3 spans 14 amino acids. The V end lost 4 bases, the J end lost 8 bases, and 13 bases lay between the germline ends. The CDR3 loop reads CASSRAGRYSPLHF. In nucleotides, the CDR3 is TGCGCCAGCAGCCGCGCAGGGAGATATTCACCCCTCCACTTT.

By share, this clone counts as medium-sized. The chain has TRBV6-1 and TRBJ1-6; D uncertain. Germline-derived CDR1 and CDR2 are MNHNS and SASEGT. The CDR3 consists of 16 residues. Trimming stripped 2 bases from V and 0 bases from J, with 8 bases between. The CDR3 nucleotides read TGTGCCAGCAGTGAATTCAGCGTCTCCTATAATTCACCCCTCCACTTT. Amino acids: CASSEFSVSYNSPLHF.

The V and J genes are TRBV21-1 and TRBJ2-7; the table assigns TRBD1, which was not confirmed against the DNA. TRBV21-1 is a pseudogene segment. CDR3 length equals 13 residues. As DNA, the CDR3 is TGTGCCAGCCCACGCCGGGACAACTACGAGCAGTACTTC. Protein: CASPRRDNYEQYF.

The genes are TRBV7-9 and TRBJ2-5, with 9 bases fitting TRBD1. The germline CDR1 and CDR2 sequences are SEHNR and FQNEAQ (reference sequence). V shed 0 bases and J 0 bases; nucleotides not matched to a gene: 5. The CDR3 length is 17 residues. This CDR3 is CASSLAPGQGHQETQYF. CDR3 sequence (DNA): TGTGCCAGCAGCTTAGCCCCGGGACAGGGCCACCAAGAGACCCAGTACTTC.

The genes are TRBV28 and TRBJ2-7, with D unclear. V was cut by 4 bases and J by 5 bases, with 12 bases left in between. From germline, CDR1 is MDHEN and CDR2 SYDVKM. This CDR3 is built from 13 residues. CDR3 sequence (DNA): TGTGCCAGCAGTTCCTGGACCGGCGACGAGCAGTACTTC. Its translation: CASSSWTGDEQYF.

The V call is TRBV5-4, the J call TRBJ1-4; 7 bases agree with TRBD1. Trimming at V came to 4 bases and at J to 8 bases, leaving 11 bases not matched to a gene. The CDR3 extends over 15 amino acids. Germline CDR1 and CDR2: SGHNT and YYREEE (reference sequence). In DNA form, the CDR3 reads TGTGCCAGCAGCGAAACAGGGGTGGGGGGGGAAAAACTGTTTTTT. Amino acid sequence: CASSETGVGGEKLFF.

The rearrangement uses TRBV7-8 and TRBJ2-7, with D perhaps matching TRBD2 (7 bases). Germline CDR1 reads SGHVS; CDR2 reads FQNEAQ. CDR3 size: 18 residues. V was shortened by 2 bases and J by 3 bases, with 23 bases between the two germline ends. This CDR3 reads CASSLTVAYGGQVYEQYF. The CDR3 DNA reads as TGTGCCAGCAGCTTAACAGTTGCGTACGGGGGGCAAGTCTACGAGCAGTACTTC.

The V call is TRBV7-9, the J call TRBJ1-1, with D possibly TRBD1 on 5 matching bases. The V end was cut by 2 bases, the J end by 4 bases, with 17 bases between. The germline gives CDR1 SEHNR, CDR2 FQNEAQ (reference sequence). CDR3 size: 16 residues. The CDR3 bases are TGTGCCAGCAGCTTAAGGGGAAACAGTGAGGGCACTGAAGCTTTCTTT. Its protein is CASSLRGNSEGTEAFF.

The chain employs TRBV19 and TRBJ1-4; TRBD1 agrees at 9 bases. The CDR3 extends over 16 amino acids. Germline assignment: CDR1 LNHDA and CDR2 SQIVND (reference sequence). V shed 5 bases, J shed 7 bases, and the junction held 11 bases outside the gene matches. The CDR3 nucleotides are TGTGCCAGTAGTCCTACCGGGACAGGGATAGTTGAAAAACTGTTTTTT. As protein: CASSPTGTGIVEKLFF.

This sequence joins TRBV6-5 and TRBJ1-2; perhaps TRBD1 as D (6 bases). V gave up 11 bases and J gave up 2 bases, with 15 bases separating them. This CDR3 has 13 amino acids. Germline CDR1 is MNHEY and CDR2 is SVGAGI. The CDR3 here is CASRRGGNYGYTF. The CDR3 coding sequence is TGTGCCTCACGCCGGGGGGGCAACTATGGCTACACCTTC.

J is TRBJ1-6 and V is TRBV7-2; 8 nucleotides match TRBD1. The length of the CDR3 is 16 residues. The germline CDR1 and CDR2 sequences are SGHTA and FQGNSA. Trimming at V came to 5 bases and at J to 6 bases, leaving 9 bases not matched to a gene. CDR3 coding DNA: TGTGCCAGCAGCCCCGGGACAGGTCGGTTTAATTCACCCCTCCACTTT. This encodes CASSPGTGRFNSPLHF. The complete variable domain, with remaining parts taken from reference TRBV7-2 and TRBJ1-6, reads GAGVSQSPSNKVTEKGKDVELRCDPISGHTALYWYRQSLGQGLEFLIYFQGNSAPDKSGLPSDRFSAERTGGSVSTLTIQRTQQEDSAVYLCASSPGTGRFNSPLHFGNGTRLTVT.

This clone was counted a single time. The V and J genes are TRBV15 and TRBJ2-5, with D uncertain. Germline V gene data show CDR1 as LNHNV and CDR2 as YYDKDF (reference sequence). The CDR3 length is 15 residues. Trimming took off 0 bases at V and 0 bases at J, with 8 bases between the two ends. CDR3 bases: TGTGCCACCAGCAGAGATTTGGGGTACCAAGAGACCCAGTACTTC. This gives the protein CATSRDLGYQETQYF. The full variable domain, rest sourced from reference TRBV15 and TRBJ2-5, is DAMVIQNPRYQVTQFGKPVTLSCSQTLNHNVMYWYQQKSSQAPKLLFHYYDKDFNNEADTPDNFQSRRPNTSFCFLDIRSPGLGDTAMYLCATSRDLGYQETQYFGPGTRLLVL.

This clone has more than one count but fewer than ten. The V call is TRBV5-6, the J call TRBJ1-6, with unresolved D. CDR1 and CDR2 (germline): SGHDT, YYEEEE. This CDR3 is built from 16 residues. V lost 2 bases to trimming and J lost 0 bases, with 9 bases between them. The DNA of the CDR3 is TGTGCCAGCAGCTTACAAGGGAGCTCCTATAATTCACCCCTCCACTTT. Protein sequence: CASSLQGSSYNSPLHF.

This chain joins TRBV19 and TRBJ2-1, with 9 bases matching TRBD1. The CDR3 has 16 residues. The ends lost 4 bases at V and 3 bases at J; junction bases unmatched: 7. Germline assignment: CDR1 LNHDA and CDR2 SQIVND (reference sequence). CDR3 protein: CASSSPGQGFYNEQFF. CDR3 nucleotides: TGTGCCAGTAGTAGCCCGGGACAGGGATTCTACAATGAGCAGTTCTTC.

This clone was seen only once. CDR3 region: CASSGWGPTDTQYF. The CDR3, as DNA: TGTGCCAGCAGCGGTTGGGGGCCTACAGATACGCAGTATTTT. This chain uses TRBV19 with TRBJ2-3; tentative D call: TRBD1 (6 bases). V lost 9 bases and J 3 bases, leaving 16 bases between the germline ends. This CDR3 is built from 14 residues. The V gene's germline CDR1 is LNHDA and CDR2 SQIVND (reference sequence).